A selection of T cell receptor beta chains follows, all from one sample in a study of T-cell reconstitution after alpha-beta-depleted transplantation in children. TCRdb reprocessed the PCR reads via MiXCR and lists one record per CDR3 protein. The table lists about 500,000 distinct CDR3 sequences, about 31% of them singletons, with 2% to 2.5% in the top ten. The sample consisted of PBMCs from the stem cell graft donor, taken from the stem cell graft. The receptors derive from a human donor who donated a stem cell graft to a child with aplastic anemia. The CDR3 runs from the conserved cysteine through the conserved F or W. The order of the fields is CDR3 DNA, CDR3 protein, J gene, clone size, D gene, V gene. The D gene is left open where the match is weak. Size is stated for part of the rows, as once, few or many counts, or as a class when the clone is expanded.

TGCGCCAGCAGCTTGGCGGCCAGGGGGAACTATGGCTACACCTTC CASSLAARGNYGYTF TRBJ1-2 few TRBD1 TRBV5-1
TGTGCCAGCAGCTTGGTGGCCGTCCAATGGGCCAGATTGGGCACTGAAGCTTTCTTT CASSLVAVQWARLGTEAFF TRBJ1-1 NA NA TRBV5-6
TGCGCCAGCAGCCAAGCTGGGACTAGCTTCCACGAGCAGTACTTC CASSQAGTSFHEQYF TRBJ2-7 few TRBD2 TRBV4-3
TGCGCCAGCAACGATGTGACAGGGGGCAATGAGCAGTTCTTC CASNDVTGGNEQFF TRBJ2-1 once TRBD1 TRBV5-1
TGCGCCAGCACGCTCTCGGGTTCCTACAATGAGCAGTTCTTC CASTLSGSYNEQFF TRBJ2-1 NA NA TRBV5-1
TGCAGTGCTAGGTCCCCTTCTAGGAGCACAGATACGCAGTATTTT CSARSPSRSTDTQYF TRBJ2-3 NA NA TRBV20-1
TGCAGCGCTAACCTAGCGGGAGGCGGGGAGACCCAGTACTTC CSANLAGGGETQYF TRBJ2-5 NA TRBD2 TRBV29-1
TGCGCCAGCAGCCGCTCGGGGAACGCGAACACCGGGGAGCTGTTTTTT CASSRSGNANTGELFF TRBJ2-2 NA NA TRBV5-1
TGTGCCAGCAGCGACGAGCCTAATTCACCCCTCCACTTT CASSDEPNSPLHF TRBJ1-6 NA NA TRBV7-2
TGTGCCTCGGGGCTGGCGAATGAGCAGTTCTTC CASGLANEQFF TRBJ2-1 NA NA TRBV10-3
TGTGCCAGTAGGGAACACAGGGTTAACACTGAAGCTTTCTTT CASREHRVNTEAFF TRBJ1-1 few NA TRBV19
TGTGCCAGTAGTACTAGACCGGGGGCAGATACGCAGTATTTT CASSTRPGADTQYF TRBJ2-3 NA NA TRBV19
TGCAGCGTTGACGCACTAGCGGACCCTGGCAATGAGCAGTTCTTC CSVDALADPGNEQFF TRBJ2-1 NA TRBD2 TRBV29-1
TGTGCCAGCAGTTACGAGCAGGGAACAGGGATGAATGAGCAGTTCTTC CASSYEQGTGMNEQFF TRBJ2-1 few NA TRBV6-2/TRBV6-3
TGTGCCAGCAGGACGAGGGGGCGAGTAGGCACGTATCGCGTCAGATCCGGCTACACCTTC CASRTRGRVGTYRVRSGYTF TRBJ1-2 NA TRBD1 TRBV5-6
TGTGCCAGCAGCGTTCTACCCGATATTAGGGCAAACAATGAGCAGTTCTTC CASSVLPDIRANNEQFF TRBJ2-1 NA NA TRBV9
TGTGCCAGCAGTTTTGACGGGGCCTTCAATCAGCCCCAGCATTTT CASSFDGAFNQPQHF TRBJ1-5 NA NA TRBV12-3/TRBV12-4
TGCGCCAGCAGCGGAGGGACAGGGGTTGCCGGGGAGCTGTTTTTT CASSGGTGVAGELFF TRBJ2-2 few TRBD1 TRBV5-1
TGCGCCAGCAGCTCTACTATACCAAATAAGGAGCTGTTTTTT CASSSTIPNKELFF TRBJ2-2 NA NA TRBV5-1
TGTGCCAGCAAGAGCAGGGATTCTAACACCGGGGAGCTGTTTTTT CASKSRDSNTGELFF TRBJ2-2 few NA TRBV12-3/TRBV12-4
TGTGCCAGCGGACAGGGACCTTATTATAGCAATCAGCCCCAGCATTTT CASGQGPYYSNQPQHF TRBJ1-5 NA TRBD1 TRBV27
TGCGGGGGAGCAGGGGGCCGGCATTCACCCCTCCACTTT CGGAGGRHSPLHF TRBJ1-6 few TRBD1 TRBV20-1
TGTGCCAGTACAGATTCCCTAGCCAAAAACATTCAGTACTTC CASTDSLAKNIQYF TRBJ2-4 NA NA TRBV12-3/TRBV12-4
TGTGCCAGCAGCCAAGATCAAAGGGGACTCCTCTACGAGCAGTACTTC CASSQDQRGLLYEQYF TRBJ2-7 once NA TRBV3-1
TGCAGTGCTAACACCGGGACTTTGGGCACTGAAGCTTTCTTT CSANTGTLGTEAFF TRBJ1-1 NA NA TRBV20-1
TGTGCCAGCAGTTTCGCAGGGGTTGGCTACACCTTC CASSFAGVGYTF TRBJ1-2 few NA TRBV27
TGTGCCAGCAGTTTGAGGACTAGCGGGAGGATTTATGAGCAGTTCTTC CASSLRTSGRIYEQFF TRBJ2-1 NA TRBD2 TRBV12-3/TRBV12-4
TGTGCCTGGAGAGTACCGGGACACCGAAATCAGCCCCAGCATTTT CAWRVPGHRNQPQHF TRBJ1-5 NA NA TRBV30